A single sample gave rise to the 25 T cell receptor beta chains below, sequenced in a study of vaccination effects on CD4 cells after COVID-19. Here immunoSEQ multiplex PCR was the method, and the copy in TCRdb shows in-frame clones only, minus some. The sample records tens of thousands of clones, around 78% being singletons. Their antigens remain unidentified. Prior to sequencing, the ViraFEST assay stimulated PBMC with viral peptide pools, which expanded the antigen-specific CD4+ T cells. At the end of around 11 days of culture, CD4+ T cells were isolated. Two-dose vaccination with either BNT162b2 or mRNA-1273 was given to the participants. Sequenced material: CD4+ T cells from PBMCs cultured with HCoV-OC43 spike peptides, taken after COVID-19 vaccination. Subset meaning: HCoV-OC43 spike overlapping peptide pool stimulation. These receptors were collected from a human donor who received a COVID-19 vaccine.

The chain couples TRBV6-5 to TRBJ1-2; TRBD1 might be the D (6 bases). From germline, CDR1 is MNHEY and CDR2 SVGAGI. Trimming removed 6 bases at V and 6 bases at J, with 20 bases between. CDR3 length: 15 amino acids. This CDR3 reads CASRAYRAGQDGYTF. The DNA of the CDR3 is TGTGCCAGCAGAGCCTACAGGGCCGGTCAGGATGGCTACACCTTC.

This clone was observed a handful of times. The V gene is TRBV12-2, the J gene TRBJ2-7; TRBD1 is the table's D call and was not checked against the DNA. TRBV12-2 is noted as a pseudogene. The CDR3 covers 15 residues. The CDR3 reads CASREVDRGNNEQYV. CDR3 coding DNA: TGTGCAAGTCGGGAGGTGGACAGGGGAAACAACGAGCAGTACGTC.

The J gene is TRBJ1-5, the V gene TRBV19; D unclear. Germline assignment: CDR1 LNHDA and CDR2 SQIVND (reference sequence). The CDR3 loop spans 17 amino acids. V shed 3 bases and J shed 1 base, with 16 bases lying between them. DNA for the CDR3: TGTGCCAGTAGTATTCAACGGGGAGGCGGCAGCAATCAGCCCCAGCATTTT. It encodes CASSIQRGGGSNQPQHF. Based on the CDR3 plus reference TRBV19 and TRBJ1-5, the full variable domain is DGGITQSPKYLFRKEGQNVTLSCEQNLNHDAMYWYRQDPGQGLRLIYYSQIVNDFQKGDIAEGYSVSREKKESFPLTVTSAQKNPTAFYLCASSIQRGGGSNQPQHFGDGTRLSIL.

This clone was observed a few times. This chain joins TRBV5-1 and TRBJ1-1, with 9 bases lining up with TRBD1. CDR1 is SGHRS, CDR2 YFSETQ, per germline. This CDR3 has 14 amino acids. Trimming at V came to 4 bases and at J to 5 bases, leaving 6 bases not matched to a gene. This chain's CDR3 is CASSNGQGNTEAFF. The CDR3 DNA reads TGCGCCAGCAGCAACGGACAGGGGAATACTGAAGCTTTCTTT.

This chain links TRBV3-1 (or the pseudogene TRBV3-2) with TRBJ2-1; 7 positions agree with TRBD1. Germline V gives CDR1 LGHDT, CDR2 YNNKEL (reference sequence). V gave up 4 bases and J gave up 3 bases; unmatched junction bases: 0. This CDR3 comprises 13 residues. In DNA, the CDR3 is TGTGCCAGCAGCCCAGGGGGCTACAATGAGCAGTTCTTC. Residues: CASSPGGYNEQFF.

The rearrangement uses TRBV6-5 and TRBJ1-2; no reliable D call. V gave up 2 bases and J gave up 0 bases, with 7 bases separating them. The CDR3 runs 14 residues. The germline V gene has CDR1 MNHEY and CDR2 SVGAGI. Here the CDR3 DNA reads TGTGCCAGCAGTTACGGCGGTGCTAACTATGGCTACACCTTC. Translating gives CASSYGGANYGYTF.

The chain joins TRBV6-5 to TRBJ1-6; no reliable D call. The CDR3 is 14 amino acids. Deletions cut 7 bases from V and 2 bases from J, with 9 bases between. Per germline, CDR1 MNHEY and CDR2 SVGAGI. CDR3 DNA sequence: TGTGCCAGCACCGCCGGGCCCTATAATTCACCCCTCCACTTT. This sequence encodes CASTAGPYNSPLHF.

The CDR3 region is CASKDRYGNQPQHF. CDR3 in DNA: TGTGCCAGTAAGGACAGATATGGCAATCAGCCCCAGCATTTT. The chain uses TRBV19 and TRBJ1-5; possible D gene TRBD1, 6 bases. The V gene's germline CDR1 is LNHDA and CDR2 SQIVND (reference sequence). This CDR3 is built from 14 residues. The V gene lost 7 bases and the J gene lost 2 bases, with 12 bases spanning the gap. Variable domain in full (rest from reference TRBV19 and TRBJ1-5): DGGITQSPKYLFRKEGQNVTLSCEQNLNHDAMYWYRQDPGQGLRLIYYSQIVNDFQKGDIAEGYSVSREKKESFPLTVTSAQKNPTAFYLCASKDRYGNQPQHFGDGTRLSIL.

V and J are TRBV7-2 and TRBJ2-5; the D gene is possibly TRBD1 (5 bases). Trimming removed 4 bases at V and 5 bases at J, with 14 bases between. Germline CDR1 reads SGHTA; CDR2 reads FQGNSA. This CDR3 is built from 14 residues. The CDR3 here is CASSSLPGFETQYF. CDR3 DNA: TGTGCCAGCAGCTCCCTGCCAGGGTTTGAGACCCAGTACTTC.

V and J are TRBV9 and TRBJ1-1; D gene ambiguous. The germline V and J ends were trimmed by 0 bases and 2 bases, with 8 bases remaining between them. Germline lookup yields CDR1 SGDLS and CDR2 YYNGEE. The CDR3 has 14 residues. CDR3 protein: CASSVAGSNTEAFF. In nucleotides, the CDR3 is TGTGCCAGCAGCGTAGCTGGGAGTAACACTGAAGCTTTCTTT.

The genes are TRBV12-3 or TRBV12-4 and TRBJ1-1; D remains ambiguous. The CDR3 runs 12 residues. V dropped 3 bases and J dropped 11 bases, with 13 bases sitting between them. This chain's CDR3 is CASSLGIVEAFF. CDR3 DNA: TGTGCCAGCAGTTTGGGGATCGTTGAGGCTTTCTTT.

The gene calls are TRBV19 and TRBJ1-3; possibly TRBD1 for D (5 bases). CDR1 is LNHDA and CDR2 is SQIVND in the germline V gene (reference sequence). This CDR3 has 14 residues. V was clipped by 3 bases and J by 7 bases, with 13 bases between them. The CDR3 reads CASSMRGVRNTIYF. CDR3 bases: TGTGCCAGTAGTATGCGGGGGGTCCGGAACACCATATATTTT.

This chain links TRBV4-2 with TRBJ1-3, with unresolved D. The CDR3 is 12 amino acids. Looked up from germline, CDR1 is LGHNA and CDR2 is YNFKEQ. Trimming shortened V by 1 base and J by 4 bases, and 2 bases separated the two germline ends. The CDR3 is CASSQGGNTIYF. CDR3 DNA sequence: TGTGCCAGCAGCCAAGGGGGAAACACCATATATTTT.

J is TRBJ2-3 and V is TRBV12-5; the D gene is possibly TRBD2 (6 bases). CDR1 LGHNT and CDR2 FRNRAP come from the germline V gene. The CDR3 runs to 17 residues. Trimming shortened V by 0 bases and J by 6 bases, and 19 bases separated the two germline ends. The CDR3 sequence: CASGLVLGTPVGDTQYF. Written as DNA, the CDR3 is TGTGCTAGTGGTTTGGTACTTGGGACTCCGGTAGGGGATACGCAGTATTTT.

This chain joins TRBV7-3 and TRBJ2-1; the match to TRBD2 covers 8 bases. Trimming took 2 bases from V and 8 from J; bases not matched to a gene: 8. This CDR3 has 15 amino acids. Germline V lookup: CDR1 SGHTA, CDR2 FQGTGA. The CDR3 sequence is CASSLSRGGSHEQFF. The CDR3 DNA reads as TGTGCCAGCAGCTTATCCCGGGGGGGCAGCCATGAGCAGTTCTTC.

The chain has TRBV2 and TRBJ1-2; TRBD1 matches 7 bases. The CDR3 totals 17 residues. Germline V lookup: CDR1 SNHLY, CDR2 FYNNEI. V gave up 6 bases and J gave up 0 bases; unmatched junction bases: 13. CDR3 bases: TGTGCCAGCAGGACTCCCCGGGACAGAAAAACTAACTATGGCTACACCTTC. Amino acids: CASRTPRDRKTNYGYTF.

This clone was counted a few times. The chain is built from TRBV10-3 and TRBJ1-2; 8 positions agree with TRBD1. This CDR3 spans 14 amino acids. Per the germline V gene, CDR1 is ENHRY and CDR2 is SYGVKD. The V and J ends lost 4 bases and 4 bases, in that order; junction bases with no gene match: 5. The CDR3 nucleotides are TGTGCCATCAGTGCGGGACAGGCGTTCTATGGCTACACCTTC. It translates to CAISAGQAFYGYTF.

This chain connects TRBV18 to TRBJ1-6; TRBD1 aligns across 7 bases. Germline CDR1 KGHSH, CDR2 LQKENI. Unmatched junction bases numbered 9, after V lost 6 bases and J lost 7 bases. CDR3 length: 15 amino acids. CDR3 region: CASSNRQGSNSPLHF. In DNA, the CDR3 is TGTGCCAGCTCCAATCGACAGGGCTCCAATTCACCCCTCCACTTT.

J is TRBJ1-2 and V is TRBV6-5; TRBD1 might be the D (6 bases). Germline values: CDR1 MNHEY, CDR2 SVGAGI. This CDR3 spans 15 amino acids. Deletions cut 10 bases from V and 3 bases from J, with 21 bases between. This chain's CDR3 is CATYPGGRGYYGYTF. The DNA for the CDR3 is TGTGCCACCTACCCCGGGGGGCGCGGGTACTATGGCTACACCTTC.

The rearrangement uses TRBV6-5 and TRBJ2-4; D is unclear. Trimming took off 6 bases at V and 1 base at J, with 10 bases between the two ends. Germline V gene sequence: CDR1 MNHEY, CDR2 SVGAGI. The CDR3 extends over 14 amino acids. The CDR3 protein is CASSRPGAKNIQYF. For the CDR3, the DNA is TGTGCCAGCAGCCGCCCAGGTGCCAAAAACATTCAGTACTTC.

The chain combines TRBV3-1 (or the pseudogene TRBV3-2) with TRBJ2-7; 8 bases are shared with TRBD2. V trimming: 0 bases; J trimming: 2 bases; junction bases outside the gene matches: 6. This CDR3 is built from 16 residues. Germline-derived CDR1 and CDR2 are LGHDT and YNNKEL (reference sequence). The CDR3 DNA follows: TGTGCCAGCAGCCAAGATCTTGCTAGCGGGCCCTACGAGCAGTACGTC. This codes for CASSQDLASGPYEQYV.

CDR3 bases: TGCGCCAGCAGCCAAGAAGGGACAGGGGTTTTTGGGAACACCGGGGAGCTGTTTTTT. Encoded protein: CASSQEGTGVFGNTGELFF. The V gene is TRBV4-1, the J gene TRBJ2-2, with TRBD1 matching 10 bases. The J segment lost 1 base and the V segment lost 0 bases, leaving 8 bases of the junction unmatched. Germline V gives CDR1 MGHRA, CDR2 YSYEKL. The CDR3 is 19 residues long.

V and J are TRBV28 and TRBJ1-2; D is perhaps TRBD1 (5 bases). Trimming took off 8 bases at V and 4 bases at J, with 17 bases between the two ends. The CDR3 covers 14 residues. CDR1 and CDR2 from the germline V gene are MDHEN and SYDVKM. The CDR3: CASRGGVTPYGYTF. The CDR3 coding sequence is TGTGCCAGCCGGGGGGGGGTGACCCCCTATGGCTACACCTTC.

This chain uses TRBV24-1 with TRBJ2-3; unclear D gene. The CDR3 length is 13 residues. V lost 1 base, J lost 6 bases, and 7 bases lay in between. In germline, CDR1 is KGHDR, CDR2 SFDVKD. The CDR3 spells CATSDFNMDTQYF. The DNA for the CDR3 is TGTGCCACCAGTGATTTTAATATGGATACGCAGTATTTT.

V and J are TRBV27 and TRBJ2-3, with 9 positions matching TRBD1. The CDR3 is 15 residues long. Germline V gene lookup returns CDR1 MNHEY and CDR2 SMNVEV (reference sequence). J gave up 7 bases and V 4 bases, and 9 bases lay outside the gene matches. CDR3 amino acids: CASSSTGTGSYTQYF. The CDR3 DNA sequence: TGTGCCAGCAGTTCAACCGGGACAGGGTCCTATACGCAGTATTTT.